The 24 T cell receptor beta chains in this list originate from one sample, sequenced in a study of graft-versus-host responses after intestinal transplantation. Assay used: immunoSEQ multiplex PCR; TCRdb lists only in-frame clones, some missing. The sample has tens of thousands of clones; roughly 87% are singletons. Their antigen targets remain unknown. Sequencing used unstimulated CD8+ T cells sorted from spleen or lymph node cells, obtained before transplant. Source of these receptors: a human donor who was the organ donor for an intestinal transplant.

As to this clone: This same CDR3 is encoded by further DNA sequences in the sample. This chain links TRBV6-6 with TRBJ1-6; no reliable D call. The V gene's germline CDR1 is MNHNY and CDR2 SVGAGI (reference sequence). The CDR3 is made up of 14 amino acids. V was pared by 6 bases and J by 8 bases, with 14 bases between. CDR3 loop: CASSSMLWDSPLHF. CDR3 DNA sequence: TGTGCCAGCAGCTCCATGCTGTGGGATTCACCCCTCCACTTT.

For the CDR3, the DNA is TGTGCCAGCAGCCTCAAGGGGAAGTCCTACGAGCAGTACTTC. It yields the protein CASSLKGKSYEQYF. The chain links TRBV7-3 to TRBJ2-7; D might be TRBD1 (5 bases). CDR3 size: 14 residues. CDR1 is SGHTA and CDR2 is FQGTGA in the germline V gene. V lost 5 bases, J lost 1 base, and 12 bases lay in between.

The chain joins TRBV5-6 to TRBJ1-2; maybe TRBD1 (5 bases). The CDR3 is 15 residues long. The V and J ends lost 7 bases and 3 bases respectively, with 19 bases between them. Per the germline V gene, CDR1 is SGHDT and CDR2 is YYEEEE. CDR3 nucleotides: TGTGCCAGCCTAGGTCAGGTGGGGGAAGACTATGGCTACACCTTC. Its protein is CASLGQVGEDYGYTF.

This clone was counted once. The V call is TRBV7-3, the J call TRBJ2-1, with D possibly being TRBD1 or TRBD2 (5 bases each). Trimming removed 2 bases from V and 0 bases from J, with 14 bases in between. The CDR3 sequence is 17 residues long. The germline V gene encodes CDR1 SGHTA and CDR2 FQGTGA. The CDR3 loop reads CASSLVVGGDSYNEQFF. CDR3 in DNA: TGTGCCAGCAGCTTAGTTGTTGGGGGAGACTCCTACAATGAGCAGTTCTTC. Full variable domain (missing parts from reference TRBV7-3 and TRBJ2-1): GAGVSQTPSNKVTEKGKYVELRCDPISGHTALYWYRQSLGQGPEFLIYFQGTGAADDSGLPNDRFFAVRPEGSVSTLKIQRTERGDSAVYLCASSLVVGGDSYNEQFFGPGTRLTVL.

The chain is built from TRBV21-1 and TRBJ1-1; TRBD1, the table's D call, lacks a check against the DNA. TRBV21-1 is given as a pseudogene. CDR3 length: 17 amino acids. The CDR3 DNA reads TGTGCCAGCAGCCGAGAGGGGACAGGGGCTCCCGGAGGTGAAGCTTTCTTT. The encoded protein is CASSREGTGAPGGEAFF.

The chain recombines TRBV11-1 with TRBJ2-1, with 12 bases fitting TRBD2. The J segment lost 4 bases and the V segment lost 5 bases, leaving 3 bases of the junction unmatched. Germline-derived CDR1 and CDR2 are SGHAT and FQDESV (reference sequence). This CDR3 has 15 amino acids. The chain's CDR3 is CASSPTSGGYNEQFF. In DNA, the CDR3 is TGTGCCAGCAGCCCCACTAGCGGGGGGTACAATGAGCAGTTCTTC.

V and J are TRBV2 and TRBJ2-7, with unresolved D. The germline CDR1 and CDR2 sequences are SNHLY and FYNNEI. The CDR3 contains 12 residues. V was shortened by 5 bases and J by 5 bases, with 10 bases between the two germline ends. CDR3 in DNA: TGTGCCAGCAGTAAGGTAAACCACGAGCAGTACTTC. Amino acid sequence: CASSKVNHEQYF.

The gene calls are TRBV11-2 and TRBJ1-2; TRBD1 aligns across 7 bases. This CDR3 region has 14 residues. CDR1 and CDR2 from the germline V gene are SGHAT and FQNNGV. V trimming: 1 base; J trimming: 6 bases; junction bases outside the gene matches: 5. The CDR3 DNA is TGTGCCAGCAGCTTAGTCGGGACAGAGCATGGCTACACCTTC. Its translation: CASSLVGTEHGYTF.

The V and J genes are TRBV19 and TRBJ2-1; 8 bases line up with TRBD1. From germline, CDR1 is LNHDA and CDR2 SQIVND (reference sequence). With V trimmed by 4 bases and J by 0 bases, 5 bases remained unmatched. CDR3 length: 16 amino acids. CDR3 in amino acids: CASSNPGGDSYNEQFF. The CDR3 DNA follows: TGTGCCAGTAGTAACCCAGGGGGCGACTCCTACAATGAGCAGTTCTTC.

The rearrangement uses TRBV6-1 and TRBJ1-1, with 7 bases matching TRBD1. Per the germline V gene, CDR1 is MNHNS and CDR2 is SASEGT. This CDR3 contains 14 residues. J lost 4 bases, V lost 6 bases, and 8 bases had no gene match. In DNA, the CDR3 is TGTGCCAGCAGCTCGGGACAGCGATTCACTGAAGCTTTCTTT. Residues: CASSSGQRFTEAFF.

This rearrangement joins TRBV27 to TRBJ2-7; 11 bases fit TRBD2. The ends lost 6 bases at V and 2 bases at J; junction bases unmatched: 9. CDR1 and CDR2 (germline): MNHEY, SMNVEV (reference sequence). This CDR3 region has 16 residues. For the CDR3, the DNA is TGTGCCAGCAGCCGTGGGACTAGCGGAGAACCCTACGAGCAGTACTTC. Protein: CASSRGTSGEPYEQYF.

The chain is built from TRBV5-6 and TRBJ1-1, with no clear D. CDR1 is SGHDT, CDR2 YYEEEE, per germline. Deletions cut 2 bases from V and 0 bases from J, with 5 bases between. CDR3 length: 13 residues. CDR3 nucleotides: TGTGCCAGCAGCTTCATCATGAACACTGAAGCTTTCTTT. It encodes CASSFIMNTEAFF.

This sequence joins TRBV27 and TRBJ2-7; 7 bases map to TRBD1. V trimming: 5 bases; J trimming: 6 bases; junction bases outside the gene matches: 13. In germline, CDR1 is MNHEY, CDR2 SMNVEV (reference sequence). This CDR3 comprises 15 residues. CDR3 bases: TGTGCCAGCAGTACCGCGGCAGGGGGTTATTTCGAGCAGTACTTC. Protein sequence: CASSTAAGGYFEQYF.

This chain joins TRBV6-1 and TRBJ1-5; D call uncertain. V was shortened by 5 bases and J by 1 base, with 12 bases between the two germline ends. CDR1 is MNHNS, CDR2 SASEGT, per germline. The CDR3 length is 15 residues. CDR3 residues: CASSLSGASNQPQHF. The CDR3, as DNA: TGTGCCAGCAGTTTGAGCGGTGCGAGCAATCAGCCCCAGCATTTT.

The chain has TRBV6-1 and TRBJ2-7, with TRBD2 as a possible D gene (5 bases). This CDR3 spans 13 amino acids. CDR1 MNHNS and CDR2 SASEGT come from the germline V gene. V was clipped by 6 bases and J by 4 bases, with 13 bases between them. In DNA form, the CDR3 reads TGTGCCAGCAGACCCAGAGGGCCTTACGAGCAGTACTTC. Translating gives CASRPRGPYEQYF.

The V and J genes are TRBV4-1 and TRBJ1-1; D remains unclear. Germline V gene lookup returns CDR1 MGHRA and CDR2 YSYEKL. The germline V and J ends were trimmed by 0 bases and 3 bases, with 5 bases remaining between them. CDR3 length: 13 residues. The CDR3 bases are TGCGCCAGCAGCCAAGATCGCTACACTGAAGCTTTCTTT. Translating gives CASSQDRYTEAFF.

The chain has TRBV30 and TRBJ1-5, with D unclear. In germline, CDR1 is GTSNPN, CDR2 SVGIG (reference sequence). The CDR3 is 13 residues long. V lost 2 bases, J lost 0 bases, and 5 bases lay in between. The CDR3 nucleotides read TGTGCCTGGAGTCCCGATAGCAATCAGCCCCAGCATTTT. It codes for CAWSPDSNQPQHF.

The chain carries TRBV7-6 and TRBJ2-7; D remains ambiguous. The germline V and J ends were trimmed by 0 bases and 2 bases, with 8 bases remaining between them. CDR1 SGHVS and CDR2 FNYEAQ come from the germline V gene. This CDR3 comprises 14 residues. The CDR3, as DNA: TGTGCCAGCAGCTTAGCTCCCGGTGCCTACGAGCAGTACTTC. It encodes CASSLAPGAYEQYF.

This chain uses TRBV30 with TRBJ1-2; D gene unclear. The CDR3 spans 11 residues. In germline, CDR1 is GTSNPN, CDR2 SVGIG (reference sequence). Trimming took off 3 bases at V and 4 bases at J, with 6 bases between the two ends. The CDR3: CAWRYGYGYTF. As DNA, the CDR3 is TGTGCCTGGAGATATGGCTATGGCTACACCTTC.

The chain employs TRBV29-1 and TRBJ1-2; D call uncertain. The CDR3 has 15 residues. CDR1 SQVTM and CDR2 ANQGSEA come from the germline V gene. V dropped 1 base and J dropped 3 bases, with 15 bases sitting between them. In DNA form, the CDR3 reads TGCAGCGTTGAAGTTGCCGGGTGGGTCGACTATGGCTACACCTTC. It specifies CSVEVAGWVDYGYTF.

Here the CDR3 reads CATAIGTGDSYEQYF. In nucleotides, the CDR3 is TGTGCCACCGCCATCGGGACAGGGGATTCCTACGAGCAGTACTTC. This chain uses TRBV15 with TRBJ2-7; 10 positions agree with TRBD1. This CDR3 region has 15 residues. Looked up from germline, CDR1 is LNHNV and CDR2 is YYDKDF (reference sequence). The ends lost 8 bases at V and 1 base at J; junction bases unmatched: 8.

CDR3 bases: TGTGCCACCAGCAGATCCCCGGGCAGACTCAGTGAAAACACCATATATTTT. Translation: CATSRSPGRLSENTIYF. This sequence joins TRBV15 and TRBJ1-3; D remains unclear. This CDR3 spans 17 amino acids. V lost 2 bases to trimming and J lost 6 bases, with 20 bases between them. Per the germline V gene, CDR1 is LNHNV and CDR2 is YYDKDF (reference sequence).

The V and J genes are TRBV10-3 and TRBJ1-2, with D unresolved. The CDR3 loop spans 14 amino acids. Deletions cut 10 bases from V and 4 bases from J, with 19 bases between. Germline CDR1 ENHRY, CDR2 SYGVKD. The CDR3 reads CATLSIELFYGYTF. The CDR3 DNA reads as TGTGCCACCCTCTCGATTGAGCTTTTCTATGGCTACACCTTC.

The chain joins TRBV7-9 to TRBJ1-1; D is ambiguous. V was trimmed by 4 bases and J by 5 bases, leaving 14 bases between them. The CDR3 is made up of 14 amino acids. Germline CDR1 and CDR2: SEHNR and FQNEAQ (reference sequence). The CDR3 region has the DNA TGTGCCAGCAGCTCCCCCCAAGCGGGGACTGAAGCTTTCTTT. Translation gives CASSSPQAGTEAFF.